This TCR beta chain appears in the sequencing data of a study of control samples from healthy donors and cancer patients. Assay: immunoSEQ multiplex PCR; the TCRdb copy retains only in-frame clones and omits some. In the table there are 390,000 or so clones, about 93% of which are singletons. The CDR3 runs 15 residues. The germline V gene has CDR1 SGHDT and CDR2 YYEEEE. V shed 0 bases, J shed 1 base, and the junction held 3 bases outside the gene matches. This TCR was recovered from a man aged 40-50 years with head and neck cancer. J is TRBJ1-1 and V is TRBV5-6, with 7 bases aligning to TRBD1. Sequencing was done on a sample of PBMCs. DNA for the CDR3: TGTGCCAGCAGCTTGGTGGACAGGAGGAACACTGAAGCTTTCTTT. The encoded protein is CASSLVDRRNTEAFF.